These 19 T cell receptor beta chains were all obtained from the same sample, sequenced in a study of blood T cell repertoires in COVID-19. Repertoires were generated with immunoSEQ multiplex PCR, while TCRdb's copy carries only in-frame clones and drops some. The sample gives tens of thousands of clones, around nine tenths of which show up once; 2% to 3% is in the top ten. Sequencing used peripheral blood. The receptor source for this set is a man aged 50 to 59 with acute or convalescent COVID-19.

J is TRBJ2-5 and V is TRBV28; tentatively, D is TRBD1 (5 bases). The V and J ends lost 7 bases and 0 bases respectively, with 15 bases between them. The CDR3 runs 15 residues. Germline values: CDR1 MDHEN, CDR2 SYDVKM. CDR3 loop: CASIQGTGYQETQYF. The CDR3 DNA sequence: TGTGCCAGCATCCAGGGAACCGGGTACCAAGAGACCCAGTACTTC.

This clone has just one count. For the CDR3, the DNA is TGTGCCAGCATCGTTGGACAAGGGGCTTTCTTT. Encoded protein: CASIVGQGAFF. The J gene is TRBJ1-1, the V gene TRBV5-5; D perhaps matches TRBD1 (5 bases). Trimming removed 6 bases at V and 11 bases at J, with 14 bases between. The CDR3 runs 11 residues. Germline CDR1 is SGHKS and CDR2 is YYEKEE (reference sequence).

This chain connects TRBV27 to TRBJ1-1, with a tentative D call TRBD1 (5 bases). This CDR3 region has 13 residues. Germline V gene lookup returns CDR1 MNHEY and CDR2 SMNVEV (reference sequence). Deletions cut 1 base from V and 8 bases from J, with 11 bases between. Here the CDR3 reads CASSLYGRQEAFF. CDR3 coding DNA: TGTGCCAGCAGTTTATACGGCCGACAGGAAGCTTTCTTT.

The chain combines TRBV7-3 with TRBJ2-2; D possibly corresponds to TRBD2 (6 bases). This CDR3 comprises 15 residues. From germline, CDR1 is SGHTA and CDR2 FQGTGA. Trimming removed 1 base from V and 1 base from J, with 7 bases in between. The CDR3 spells CASSLNGGNTGELFF. CDR3 DNA: TGTGCCAGCAGCTTAAACGGGGGGAACACCGGGGAGCTGTTTTTT.

This chain uses TRBV7-9 with TRBJ1-2; unclear D gene. CDR1 is SEHNR, CDR2 FQNEAQ, per germline (reference sequence). The length of the CDR3 is 13 residues. The V end was cut by 5 bases, the J end by 8 bases, with 15 bases between. The CDR3 region is CASSSGVQEGYTF. As DNA, the CDR3 is TGTGCCAGCAGCAGCGGGGTTCAGGAAGGCTACACCTTC.

V is TRBV7-9 and J is TRBJ2-2; D is perhaps TRBD2 (5 bases). Germline-derived CDR1 and CDR2 are SEHNR and FQNEAQ (reference sequence). CDR3 length: 14 amino acids. Trimming left V 8 bases short and J 2 bases short, with 12 bases between. Here the CDR3 reads CASGKRSNTGELFF. CDR3 coding DNA: TGTGCCAGCGGGAAGCGGAGTAACACCGGGGAGCTGTTTTTT.

The chain employs TRBV6-5 and TRBJ2-7, with 10 bases fitting TRBD1. This CDR3 comprises 13 residues. The germline CDR1 and CDR2 sequences are MNHEY and SVGAGI. After removal of 7 bases from V and 5 bases from J, the junction contained 5 bases not matched to a gene. As DNA, the CDR3 is TGTGCCAGCAAACGGGACAGGGGACACGAGCAGTACTTC. Amino acid sequence: CASKRDRGHEQYF.

This clone was found once. This rearrangement joins TRBV6-5 to TRBJ2-5; D is unresolved. Trimming stripped 8 bases from V and 5 bases from J, with 15 bases between. The CDR3 loop spans 13 amino acids. Looked up from germline, CDR1 is MNHEY and CDR2 is SVGAGI. This CDR3 reads CASRSPILETQYF. In DNA, the CDR3 is TGTGCCAGCCGAAGCCCCATTTTGGAGACCCAGTACTTC.

The rearrangement joins TRBV19 to TRBJ1-5; no definite D call. CDR1 and CDR2 (germline): LNHDA, SQIVND (reference sequence). This CDR3 spans 14 amino acids. V was pared by 2 bases and J by 9 bases, with 14 bases between. CDR3 sequence: CASSIFRLRRPQHF. In nucleotides, the CDR3 is TGTGCCAGTAGTATATTTCGGTTAAGGAGGCCCCAGCATTTT.

The chain joins TRBV18 to TRBJ2-2; D unresolved. V was shortened by 3 bases and J by 5 bases, with 7 bases between the two germline ends. CDR3 length: 13 residues. CDR1 is KGHSH, CDR2 LQKENI, per germline. The DNA of the CDR3 is TGTGCCAGCTCACCTACCGGGACCGGGGAGCTGTTTTTT. It is translated as CASSPTGTGELFF.

The V call is TRBV25-1, the J call TRBJ1-1; D is uncertain. Trimming stripped 2 bases from V and 1 base from J, with 8 bases between. The CDR3 length is 14 residues. Germline values: CDR1 MGHDK, CDR2 SYGVNS. This chain's CDR3 is CASSEHGANTEAFF. The DNA of the CDR3 is TGTGCCAGCAGTGAACACGGTGCGAACACTGAAGCTTTCTTT.

The chain joins TRBV5-1 to TRBJ1-4; tentatively, D is TRBD1 (6 bases). The V end lost 3 bases, the J end lost 7 bases, and 16 bases lay between the germline ends. The CDR3 is 15 amino acids. Per the germline V gene, CDR1 is SGHRS and CDR2 is YFSETQ. CDR3 sequence reads: CASSSQGHRGEKLFF. DNA for the CDR3: TGCGCCAGCAGCTCCCAGGGACATCGTGGTGAAAAACTGTTTTTT.

The V and J genes are TRBV7-2 and TRBJ1-1; D unresolved. V dropped 3 bases and J dropped 0 bases, with 8 bases sitting between them. CDR3 length equals 14 residues. Germline assignment: CDR1 SGHTA and CDR2 FQGNSA. The CDR3 sequence: CASSFLVMNTEAFF. The DNA of the CDR3 is TGTGCCAGCAGCTTTTTAGTCATGAACACTGAAGCTTTCTTT.

The rearrangement joins TRBV18 to TRBJ2-4; perhaps TRBD1 as D (6 bases). CDR3 size: 15 residues. Germline-derived CDR1 and CDR2 are KGHSH and LQKENI. V lost 2 bases and J 1 base, leaving 9 bases between the germline ends. CDR3 sequence (DNA): TGTGCCAGCTCACCATACAGGGACGCCAAAAACATTCAGTACTTC. It codes for CASSPYRDAKNIQYF.

The rearrangement joins TRBV5-1 to TRBJ2-3, with D maybe TRBD1 (6 bases). V was clipped by 0 bases and J by 3 bases, with 11 bases between them. The CDR3 is made up of 15 amino acids. Germline V gene lookup returns CDR1 SGHRS and CDR2 YFSETQ. CDR3 DNA sequence: TGCGCCAGCAGCTTGGACAGGGTCGGTACAGATACGCAGTATTTT. It codes for CASSLDRVGTDTQYF.

The chain has TRBV28 and TRBJ1-5; D unresolved. From germline, CDR1 is MDHEN and CDR2 SYDVKM. The CDR3 has 11 amino acids. Trimming stripped 8 bases from V and 3 bases from J, with 5 bases between. The CDR3: CASCDNQPQHF. For the CDR3, the DNA is TGTGCCAGCTGCGACAATCAGCCCCAGCATTTT.

The chain employs TRBV7-7 and TRBJ1-3; D may be TRBD1 (6 bases). Germline assignment: CDR1 SSHAT and CDR2 FNYEAQ (reference sequence). CDR3 size: 15 residues. The V and J ends lost 5 bases and 0 bases respectively, with 11 bases between them. The CDR3 sequence: CASSPQGNSGNTIYF. As DNA, the CDR3 is TGTGCCAGCAGCCCTCAGGGGAACTCTGGAAACACCATATATTTT.

The rearrangement joins TRBV6-1 to TRBJ1-1; tentatively, D is TRBD1 (5 bases). V was clipped by 0 bases and J by 8 bases, with 10 bases between them. The CDR3 consists of 13 residues. Germline CDR1 is MNHNS and CDR2 is SASEGT. In DNA form, the CDR3 reads TGTGCCAGCAGTGAAGCCTCAGGGCCCGAAGCTTTCTTT. Encoded protein: CASSEASGPEAFF.

The gene calls are TRBV19 and TRBJ2-5, with TRBD1 as a possible D gene (5 bases). Germline V gives CDR1 LNHDA, CDR2 SQIVND (reference sequence). Trimming left V 3 bases short and J 2 bases short, with 7 bases between. This CDR3 is built from 13 residues. The CDR3: CASSIRQQETQYF. Here the CDR3 DNA reads TGTGCCAGTAGTATTCGACAGCAAGAGACCCAGTACTTC.